This T cell receptor (beta chain) was obtained from a study of blood T cell repertoires in COVID-19. On the study more broadly: Researchers got acute and convalescent COVID-19 samples from the United States, Italy and Spain. T cells, B-cell-depleted T cells, or PBMCs provided the cDNA or gDNA that served as material.

The V gene lost 5 bases and the J gene lost 9 bases, with 23 bases spanning the gap. The CDR3 covers 17 residues. Germline V gene lookup returns CDR1 MNHEY and CDR2 SMNVEV (reference sequence). Authors' data handling: Reference gene primer amplification gave nucleated cell count estimates. TCRdb's table, derived via immunoSEQ multiplex PCR, lists solely in-frame clones and lacks some. The V and J calls and the clone size are those of that table, but D and trimming were determined from the DNA. The sample has roughly 290,000 clones, 80% to 90% seen once. The material sequenced was peripheral blood. The TCR sequence derives from a man aged 25-45 years with acute or convalescent COVID-19. The chain couples TRBV27 to TRBJ1-6; maybe TRBD1 (5 bases). The CDR3 loop is CASSRKIGETPGSPLHF. The CDR3 DNA is TGTGCCAGCAGTCGAAAGATAGGGGAAACTCCAGGTTCACCCCTCCACTTT.